This T cell receptor (beta chain) was obtained from a study of T cells in Graves' hyperthyroidism and ophthalmopathy. Points from the study as a whole: A model using 13 V-J features told ophthalmopathy apart from stable hyperthyroidism.

TCR beta CDR3 region amplification was performed from RNA transcripts. HTBI primers were the set used in a first-round RT-PCR of the TCR CDR3. One entry per CDR3 protein results from TCRdb running MiXCR on the multiplex PCR reads. The sample has roughly 350,000 distinct CDR3 sequences; approximately 15% are singletons. The length of the CDR3 is 15 residues. Trimming took 5 bases from V and 5 from J; bases not matched to a gene: 9. Germline values: CDR1 MDHEN, CDR2 SYDVKM. This clonotype was seen repeatedly, ten times or more. What it recognizes is unknown. Sample: blood. The sequence came from a woman in her twenties or thirties with Graves' ophthalmopathy. The chain has TRBV28 and TRBJ2-5; 9 bases agree with TRBD1. The CDR3 sequence is CASSTGTGIFETQYF. In DNA form, the CDR3 reads TGTGCCAGCAGTACCGGGACAGGGATTTTTGAGACCCAGTACTTC.